The 3 T cell receptor beta chains given below trace back to one sample, sequenced in a study of cytomegalovirus exposure and HLA in healthy donors. The study ran its PCR with 60 Vbeta and 13 Jbeta primers. Produced via immunoSEQ multiplex PCR; TCRdb's table is partial and in-frame only. The top ten clones hold 1.8% of a sample with approximately 180,000 clones, about 70% of them seen once. Sequencing used PBMCs. Receptor source: a woman aged 25 to 39 in good health and CMV-seronegative.

V is TRBV25-1 and J is TRBJ1-1; D remains ambiguous. Germline lookup yields CDR1 MGHDK and CDR2 SYGVNS. Trimming removed 1 base from V and 1 base from J, with 7 bases in between. The CDR3 spans 14 residues. The CDR3 DNA sequence: TGTGCCAGCAGTGAATCGAGGGAGAACACTGAAGCTTTCTTT. Protein sequence: CASSESRENTEAFF.

The chain uses TRBV5-1 and TRBJ2-3; tentative D call: TRBD2 (7 bases). Trimming removed 4 bases at V and 4 bases at J, with 13 bases between. This CDR3 has 14 residues. Germline CDR1 SGHRS, CDR2 YFSETQ. The CDR3 region has the DNA TGCGCCAGCAGCCCACGGGGGGCCGCAGATACGCAGTATTTT. This translates into CASSPRGAADTQYF.

The chain combines TRBV7-2 with TRBJ2-7, with 13 bases identical to TRBD2. Germline V gives CDR1 SGHTA, CDR2 FQGNSA. V trimming: 1 base; J trimming: 5 bases; junction bases outside the gene matches: 2. The CDR3 extends over 15 amino acids. CDR3 in amino acids: CASSLGTSGSHEQYF. The DNA of the CDR3 is TGTGCCAGCAGCTTAGGGACTAGCGGGAGTCACGAGCAGTACTTC.